This TCR beta chain is from a study of shared clonotypes between healthy human individuals. As regards this clone: The antigen is not known.

General study results and limits: Deeper or shallower sequencing was expected to change how clonotypes are shared among donors. Generally, estimated richness proved larger in naive subsets than it did in memory subsets.

A deep-level run was used for the assay. This table comes from immunoSEQ multiplex PCR, and its TCRdb copy is limited to in-frame clones, with some not included. Seen here are about 2.4 million clones, roughly 92% observed once, and the top ten hold around 0.15%. The CDR3 extends over 13 amino acids. Germline V gene sequence: CDR1 WSHSY, CDR2 SAAADI. The V end lost 1 base, the J end lost 5 bases, and 8 bases lay between the germline ends. The study drew its donors from healthy HIV-negative adults without recent acute infections or vaccinations. Sequences were obtained from naive CD4+ T cells sorted from blood. As for subset: CD45RA+ positively selected. The chain joins TRBV10-2 to TRBJ2-5; D might be TRBD2 (5 bases). The source is a man between 18 and 29 years old in good health. The CDR3 nucleotides are TGCGCCAGCAGTGAGTTAGGGAGCGAGACCCAGTACTTC. Amino acids: CASSELGSETQYF.